This section outlines one TCR beta chain sequence together with its context. Its target is not known. V dropped 0 bases and J dropped 1; count of bases not matched to a gene: 5. Looked up from germline, CDR1 is MGHRA and CDR2 is YSYEKL. The CDR3 consists of 17 residues. This sample stems from a study of CD8+ T cells in alopecia areata. The overall study: Treatment with tofacitinib (6 to 18 months) was followed by 6 months off drug. Overall study results and limits: Normal skin's resident alphabeta T cells are also sequenced in scalp samples. How baseline CD8+ expansion relates to response remains uncertain (there was one nonresponder).

Treatment denoted: oral pan-JAK inhibitor, 5-10 mg twice daily. Peripheral blood samples and lesional scalp punch biopsies were obtained from alopecia areata patients. cDNA reverse transcribed from extracted RNA served as the sequencing template. The repertoire was sequenced with immunoSEQ multiplex PCR; TCRdb's copy has only in-frame clones and lacks some. The sample has around 140,000 clones, approximately 86% seen once. This chain joins TRBV4-1 and TRBJ2-7; 11 bases align to TRBD1. This receptor was identified in a human donor with alopecia areata. The sequencing used CD8+ T cells sorted from blood, collected at week 4, from a patient treated with tofacitinib. The chain's CDR3 is CASSQEGGQGVSYEQYF. The CDR3 coding sequence is TGCGCCAGCAGCCAAGAAGGGGGACAGGGGGTATCCTACGAGCAGTACTTC.